The rows below give T cell receptor beta chains drawn from one sample of a study of blood T cell repertoires in COVID-19. Sequencing used immunoSEQ multiplex PCR; TCRdb keeps in-frame clones, though not all of them. Of under 200,000 clones listed, roughly 89% are singletons. The sample comprised peripheral blood. Receptors were obtained from a man between 18 and 29 years old with active or convalescent COVID-19. Each CDR3 is given with its conserved first and last residue. D genes are given only for firm matches. Clone size is not always given. Where it is, it says once, few, many or a class for expanded clones.

abundance	v_gene	d_gene	j_gene	CDR3aa	CDR3nt
once	TRBV5-4	-	TRBJ1-5	CASSLDRNQPQHF	TGTGCCAGCAGCTTGGACAGAAATCAGCCCCAGCATTTT
once	TRBV6-5	-	TRBJ1-2	CASSYTRIRSNYGYTF	TGTGCCAGCAGTTACACGAGGATAAGATCTAACTATGGCTACACCTTC
-	TRBV9	TRBD2	TRBJ2-3	CASSGTSGGAWDTQYF	TGTGCCAGCAGCGGGACTAGCGGGGGGGCATGGGATACGCAGTATTTT
-	TRBV3-1/TRBV3-2	-	TRBJ2-3	CASSQDKGYSTDTQYF	TGTGCCAGCAGCCAAGATAAGGGGTATAGCACAGATACGCAGTATTTT
once	TRBV3-1/TRBV3-2	-	TRBJ1-1	CASSQTTGEAFF	TGTGCCAGCAGCCAGACCACGGGTGAAGCTTTCTTT
-	TRBV14	-	TRBJ2-1	CASSQLAGLYAEQFF	TGTGCCAGCAGCCAGTTAGCCGGACTGTACGCTGAGCAGTTCTTC
-	TRBV13	-	TRBJ2-7	CASSLRAAYEQYF	TGTGCCAGCAGCTTACGTGCAGCGTACGAGCAGTACTTC
once	TRBV30	-	TRBJ1-1	CAWSGRVDTEAFF	TGTGCCTGGAGTGGCAGGGTAGACACTGAAGCTTTCTTT
-	TRBV5-1	TRBD1	TRBJ1-2	CASSLEQGRLGYTF	TGCGCCAGCAGCTTGGAACAGGGGCGGTTAGGCTACACCTTC
-	TRBV29-1	-	TRBJ2-1	CSVVLRDKGHYGFF	TGCAGCGTTGTCTTGAGGGACAAAGGGCATTATGGTTTCTTC
few	TRBV5-1	-	TRBJ1-1	CASSLVAENTEAFF	TGCGCCAGCAGCTTGGTGGCAGAAAACACTGAAGCTTTCTTT
-	TRBV18	TRBD1	TRBJ1-5	CASSPSEVVTGRNQPQHF	TGTGCCAGCTCACCTTCTGAGGTTGTGACAGGGCGGAATCAGCCCCAGCATTTT
-	TRBV10-1	-	TRBJ1-5	CGSQGEDQPQHF	TGCGGATCACAGGGAGAGGATCAGCCCCAGCATTTT
-	TRBV5-4	TRBD2	TRBJ2-7	CASSRTISGRALGEQYF	TGTGCCAGCAGCCGGACAATTAGCGGGAGGGCCTTGGGAGAGCAGTACTTC
-	TRBV1	-	TRBJ2-5	CTSSQEEQKETQYF	TGCACCAGCAGCCAAGAGGAGCAAAAAGAGACCCAGTACTTC
once	TRBV2	TRBD2	TRBJ2-2	CASNQLAVNTGELFF	TGTGCCAGCAATCAACTAGCGGTAAACACCGGGGAGCTGTTTTTT
-	TRBV7-6	TRBD1	TRBJ1-1	CASSLGLGQLNTEAFF	TGTGCCAGCAGCTTGGGCTTGGGACAGCTAAACACTGAAGCTTTCTTT
once	TRBV4-1	TRBD1	TRBJ1-1	CASSQRGQTGDTFF	TGCGCCAGCAGCCAGCGTGGCCAGACAGGGGATACTTTCTTT
-	TRBV29-1	-	TRBJ1-2	CSAVGSREGWEGYTF	TGCAGCGCCGTAGGATCGAGGGAAGGGTGGGAAGGCTACACCTTC
-	TRBV5-4	-	TRBJ2-1	CASSLGGHSYNEQFF	TGTGCCAGCAGCTTGGGGGGCCACTCCTACAATGAGCAGTTCTTC
-	TRBV6-5	TRBD1	TRBJ1-2	CASSWGQNYGYTF	TGTGCCAGCAGTTGGGGACAGAACTATGGCTACACCTTC
-	TRBV24-1	-	TRBJ2-3	CATSDRGAADTQYF	TGTGCCACCAGTGATCGGGGGGCAGCAGATACGCAGTATTTT
few	TRBV4-3	-	TRBJ2-1	CASSPSVGTSSSYNEQFF	TGCGCCAGCAGCCCATCTGTCGGGACTTCGAGCTCCTACAATGAGCAGTTCTTC
once	TRBV7-9	-	TRBJ1-1	CASFPPTNTEAFF	TGTGCCAGTTTCCCCCCAACTAACACTGAAGCTTTCTTT
-	TRBV4-3	TRBD1	TRBJ1-5	CASSQDSDRVSNQPQHF	TGCGCCAGCAGCCAAGACTCAGACAGGGTTAGCAATCAGCCCCAGCATTTT
-	TRBV5-8	-	TRBJ2-7	CASLRGSPQLFSYEQYF	TGTGCCAGTCTCCGGGGGTCACCGCAGCTATTCTCCTACGAGCAGTACTTC
-	TRBV4-3	TRBD2	TRBJ2-3	CASSPAGGAGPRRGTDTQYF	TGCGCCAGCAGCCCCGCGGGGGGAGCGGGACCCAGGCGGGGCACAGATACGCAGTATTTT
-	TRBV28	-	TRBJ1-3	CASSFRRDDRNTIYF	TGTGCCAGCAGTTTTCGCAGGGATGATAGAAACACCATATATTTT
-	TRBV27	-	TRBJ2-3	CASSLLIRTDTQYF	TGTGCCAGCAGCCTACTGATCCGGACAGATACGCAGTATTTT
-	TRBV19	TRBD1	TRBJ1-2	CASSKGQGEAGYGYTF	TGTGCCAGTAGTAAGGGACAGGGGGAGGCAGGCTATGGCTACACCTTC
-	TRBV7-3	-	TRBJ1-2	CASSLTSGGAYGYTF	TGTGCCAGCAGCTTAACTAGTGGGGGGGCCTATGGCTACACCTTC
-	TRBV7-2	TRBD2	TRBJ2-1	CASSLGGRDNNEQFF	TGTGCCAGCAGCTTAGGCGGGAGGGACAACAATGAGCAGTTCTTC
once	TRBV25-1	-	TRBJ2-2	CAQKIHNFRGAVF	TGTGCCCAAAAAATCCACAACTTCAGGGGAGCTGTTTTT
once	TRBV4-1	-	TRBJ2-5	CASSPTWASSAEETQYF	TGCGCCAGCAGCCCTACCTGGGCTTCCTCGGCCGAAGAGACCCAGTACTTC
once	TRBV5-1	-	TRBJ1-4	CASSSNGAAYGEKLFF	TGCGCCAGCAGCTCCAACGGAGCCGCCTACGGCGAAAAACTGTTTTTT
-	TRBV20-1	-	TRBJ2-7	CSAMSVYEQYF	TGCAGTGCTATGTCGGTCTACGAGCAGTACTTC
-	TRBV24-1	-	TRBJ1-5	CATSDLTGLGPQHF	TGTGCCACCAGTGACCTGACAGGTTTAGGGCCCCAGCATTTT
-	TRBV27	-	TRBJ2-1	CASSPPGAYNEQFF	TGTGCCAGCAGTCCCCCCGGGGCCTACAATGAGCAGTTCTTC
-	TRBV3-1/TRBV3-2	-	TRBJ1-1	CASRRGSLTDGQAFF	TGTGCCAGCAGGCGGGGTTCCCTGACGGATGGACAAGCTTTCTTT
-	TRBV6-1	-	TRBJ1-2	CASSEKGNLGYTF	TGTGCCAGCAGTGAAAAGGGGAACTTGGGCTACACCTTC